The present entry profiles one T cell receptor beta chain with its context. As yet, its antigen is unknown. Using immunoSEQ multiplex PCR, the repertoire was profiled, and TCRdb retains in-frame clones only, with some absent. This table has under 15,000 clones, 85% to 90% appearing once. From germline, CDR1 is MDHEN and CDR2 SYDVKM. This CDR3 is 13 amino acids long. V was pared by 6 bases and J by 7 bases, with 6 bases of the junction left unmatched. This sample was taken from a study of immune evolution from preneoplasia to lung adenocarcinoma. Study outcomes and limitations: T cell clonality was higher in KRAS-mutant than EGFR-mutant or wild-type nodules. Later-stage lesions appeared to have more T cells, more diversity, less clonality.

Between the mid-2010s and the late 2010s, patients underwent resection in Japan or China. Histologic diagnosis was independently verified by two lung pathologists. The origin of this receptor is a person aged 50 to 70 with lung adenocarcinoma. Sequenced sample: FFPE tissue from an adenomatous hyperplasia lung lesion. Regarding subset: atypical adenomatous hyperplasia (AAH), lung preneoplasia. This chain links TRBV28 with TRBJ2-5, with 9 bases aligning to TRBD1. The CDR3 spells CASRRTGAPTQYF. CDR3 nucleotides: TGTGCCAGCAGGAGGACAGGGGCCCCGACCCAGTACTTC.